This T cell receptor (beta chain) was sequenced during a study of T cell responses to AZD1222 COVID-19 vaccine. Looked up from germline, CDR1 is LNHDA and CDR2 is SQIVND (reference sequence). Between the trimmed V and J ends, which lost 3 bases and 4 bases, there was a span of 13 bases. CDR3 size: 15 residues. The protocol was immunoSEQ multiplex PCR, while the TCRdb copy is restricted to in-frame clones and leaves out a portion. The sample yields under 95,000 clones, about nine tenths seen once. Study results and limitations: Vaccine-associated CD4 TCRs ranged over spike, dominating at 160-218 and 743-854. Among those given AZD1222, only five to seven were seropositive at baseline. Unmutated variant regions are reportedly targeted by nearly half of spike-specific TCRs.

As to this clone: Its antigen is not identified.

The receptor's source is an adult in good health. The source material was peripheral blood, sampled on day 0 of AZD1222 vaccination. The chain combines TRBV19 with TRBJ2-1; D is unresolved. CDR3 nucleotide sequence: TGTGCCAGTAGTATTCGGGCACAGTTATACAATGAGCAGTTCTTC. Amino acids: CASSIRAQLYNEQFF.